These 16 T cell receptor beta chains came from one sample sequenced in a study of T cells in women clearing cervical HPV infection. Only in-frame clones appear in the TCRdb table, and some are missing; sequencing was by immunoSEQ multiplex PCR. In all, the sample yields roughly 34,000 clones. What was sequenced was blood buffy coat. The receptors derive from a woman between 18 and 69 years old with a cervical HPV16 infection that either progressed to CIN3+ or cleared (not recorded which).

As for this clone: The CDR3 end is not reached by the read, which stops 3 residues before it; the germline J gene fills it in. V usage is TRBV20-1 and J usage is TRBJ2-5, with a possible D match to TRBD2 (5 bases). Looked up from germline, CDR1 is DFQATT and CDR2 is SNEGSKA (reference sequence). The CDR3 is made up of 13 amino acids. The covered CDR3 bases are TGCAGTGTCCAAGTGGCCGGGGTTCTCACC. Translated: CSVQVAGVLT. The whole CDR3 protein is CSVQVAGVLTQYF.

Of note for this clone: The read ends 3 residues shy of where the CDR3 ends; the end is completed using the germline J gene. The chain joins TRBV30 to TRBJ1-6; D not certain. This CDR3 is 14 amino acids long. Germline V CDR1 and CDR2: GTSNPN, SVGIG (reference sequence). V was trimmed by 4 bases and J by 10 bases, leaving 17 bases between them. The DNA read from the CDR3 is TGTGCCTGGATGGGTCTGGGTGAAGGGTCACCC. Translation: CAWMGLGEGSP. The CDR3 in its entirety is CAWMGLGEGSPLHF.

With respect to this clone: The CDR3 goes on 3 residues after the read ends, and that part is filled in from the germline J gene. The V gene is TRBV7-3, the J gene TRBJ2-3; D call uncertain. CDR1 SGHTA and CDR2 FQGTGA come from the germline V gene. This CDR3 region has 13 residues. The sequenced CDR3 bases are TGTGCCAGCAGCTTAAGTATTCAGGAGACG. Amino acid sequence: CASSLSIQET. The whole CDR3 reads CASSLSIQETQYF.

In regard to this clone: The CDR3 goes on 3 residues after the read ends, and that part is filled in from the germline J gene. J is TRBJ1-1 and V is TRBV6-2 or TRBV6-3; 8 bases match TRBD1. Germline CDR1 reads MNHEY; CDR2 reads SVGEGT. Unmatched junction bases numbered 12, after V lost 6 bases and J lost 3 bases. This CDR3 is 16 amino acids long. The CDR3 bases that were read are TGTGCCAGCAGATCCTCTGACAGGGGTGGATACACTGAA. Protein sequence: CASRSSDRGGYTE. The whole CDR3 sequence reads CASRSSDRGGYTEAFF.

Of note for this clone: The read ends 3 residues shy of where the CDR3 ends; the end is completed using the germline J gene. V gene TRBV11-2 combines with J gene TRBJ1-1, with D maybe TRBD1 (5 bases). This CDR3 region has 13 residues. Trimming cost V 5 bases and J 1 base, with 8 bases left between them. Germline V gives CDR1 SGHAT, CDR2 FQNNGV. Partial CDR3 DNA: TGTGCCAGCAGCCTGACAGAGAACACTGAA. This sequence encodes CASSLTENTE. From start to end, the CDR3 is CASSLTENTEAFF.

A note on this clone: The CDR3 end falls 3 residues outside the read, so it is completed with the germline J gene. The chain has TRBV23-1 and TRBJ2-2; 7 nucleotides match TRBD1. TRBV23-1 is an open reading frame, and its role is uncertain. The CDR3 is made up of 16 amino acids. With V trimmed by 1 base and J by 5 bases, 7 bases remained unmatched. The covered CDR3 bases are TGCGCCAGCAGTCAATTTAGGACAGGCGAAACCGGGGAG. It yields the protein CASSQFRTGETGE. The whole CDR3 sequence reads CASSQFRTGETGELFF.

A remark on this clone: A read error may produce the germline difference seen at one junction end. The observed sequence ends 3 residues before the CDR3 terminus, with the missing tail filled in from the germline J gene. Other DNA sequences of this sample code for an identical CDR3. This chain connects TRBV18 to TRBJ1-3, with TRBD1 as a possible D gene (5 bases). Per the germline V gene, CDR1 is KGHSH and CDR2 is LQKENI. The CDR3 has 15 amino acids. The sequenced part of the CDR3 DNA is TGTGCCAGCTCACCACCTGAGTTGCAGGGAAACACT. It is translated as CASSPPELQGNT. The whole CDR3 region reads CASSPPELQGNTIYF.

Notes on this clone: The read falls 3 residues short of the CDR3 end, and the missing part is taken from the germline J gene. The chain uses TRBV5-6 and TRBJ1-2, with D hard to call. CDR1 and CDR2 from the germline V gene are SGHDT and YYEEEE. CDR3 length: 13 residues. The part of the CDR3 DNA that was read is TGTGCCAGCAGCCTACCTCGGGGAGAGACC. Protein: CASSLPRGET. The CDR3 reads in full as CASSLPRGETYTF.

In regard to this clone: Read coverage stops 3 residues before the CDR3 terminus; the germline J gene supplies the remainder. J is TRBJ2-5 and V is TRBV7-3; TRBD2 matches at 9 bases. V lost 2 bases and J lost 5; bases outside the gene matches: 6. This CDR3 is 15 amino acids long. Germline-derived CDR1 and CDR2 are SGHTA and FQGTGA. The CDR3: CASSLGSGRAETQYF. The DNA read from the CDR3 is TGTGCCAGCAGCTTAGGTAGCGGGAGAGCGGAGACC.

Comments on this clone: The missing CDR3 end, 3 residues past where the read stops, is filled in from the germline J gene. The J gene is TRBJ2-3, the V gene TRBV20-1; D is perhaps TRBD1 (5 bases). The V gene lost 6 bases and the J gene lost 1 base, with 14 bases spanning the gap. The CDR3 has 14 amino acids. CDR1 and CDR2 from the germline V gene are DFQATT and SNEGSKA (reference sequence). The CDR3 protein is CSAQRGGRTDTQYF. CDR3 bases read: TGCAGTGCCCAAAGGGGCGGACGCACAGATACG.

As concerns this clone: The CDR3 extends 3 residues past the end of the read, so its final part is completed from the germline J gene. The chain couples TRBV15 to TRBJ2-1; possible D gene TRBD2, 6 bases. Trimming took off 3 bases at V and 7 bases at J, with 19 bases between the two ends. CDR1 and CDR2 (germline): LNHNV, YYDKDF (reference sequence). This CDR3 is built from 16 residues. Partial CDR3 DNA: TGTGCCACCAGCAGGCCCCCCGGGACTCCAAAAAATGAG. Translated, it gives CATSRPPGTPKNE. The whole CDR3 is CATSRPPGTPKNEQFF.

Points on this clone: The read halts 3 residues ahead of the CDR3 end, with the missing end drawn from the germline J gene. The genes are TRBV2 and TRBJ2-5; D is possibly TRBD2 (6 bases). The germline V and J ends were trimmed by 8 bases and 7 bases, with 17 bases remaining between them. Germline V lookup: CDR1 SNHLY, CDR2 FYNNEI. The CDR3 runs to 13 residues. The part of the CDR3 DNA that was read is TGTGCCAGCGGTCCCAACCCCGGGGGGACC. Amino acid sequence: CASGPNPGGT. The whole CDR3 region reads CASGPNPGGTQYF. Combining the CDR3 with reference TRBV2 and TRBJ2-5 gives the whole variable domain EPEVTQTPSHQVTQMGQEVILRCVPISNHLYFYWYRQILGQKVEFLVSFYNNEISEKSEIFDDQFSVERPDGSNFTLKIRSTKLEDSAMYFCASGPNPGGTQYFGPGTRLLVL.

To note about this clone: The read finishes 3 residues shy of the CDR3 end, and the germline J gene is used to complete it. V is TRBV19 and J is TRBJ1-5; D not certain. In germline, CDR1 is LNHDA, CDR2 SQIVND (reference sequence). This CDR3 is 15 amino acids long. V was clipped by 3 bases and J by 0 bases, with 9 bases between them. The CDR3 reads CASSISANSNQPQHF. CDR3 bases read: TGTGCCAGTAGTATCTCAGCGAATAGCAATCAGCCC.

Concerning this clone itself: The sequence runs out 3 residues before the end of the CDR3; the remainder is reconstructed from the germline J gene. This chain links TRBV18 with TRBJ1-1, with 9 bases matching TRBD1. The CDR3 has 12 amino acids. The V gene's germline CDR1 is KGHSH and CDR2 LQKENI. The CDR3 DNA, read in part, is TGTGCCAGCAACCGGGACAGGGAGGCG. Translated: CASNRDREA. The entire CDR3 reads CASNRDREAAFF.

Points on this clone: The sequenced fragment ends 3 residues before the CDR3 boundary, so the rest is inferred from the germline J gene. The J gene is TRBJ2-2, the V gene TRBV19, with 7 bases identical to TRBD1. The CDR3 covers 18 residues. The germline V gene encodes CDR1 LNHDA and CDR2 SQIVND (reference sequence). CDR3 amino acids: CASSRQPGQPTTNEKLFF. The part of the CDR3 DNA that was read is TGTGCCAGTAGTAGACAGCCGGGACAGCCAACAACTAATGAAAAG.

The CDR3 region is CASSPGRAGAGETQYF. CDR3 DNA, as far as it was read: TGCGCCAGCAGTCCGGGTAGAGCGGGAGCTGGAGAGACC. The chain employs TRBV5-1 and TRBJ2-5; 8 bases match TRBD2. The missing CDR3 end, 3 residues past where the read stops, is filled in from the germline J gene. Germline V gene sequence: CDR1 SGHRS, CDR2 YFSETQ. The CDR3 contains 16 residues. The V and J ends lost 5 bases and 4 bases, in that order; junction bases with no gene match: 13. Based on the CDR3 plus reference TRBV5-1 and TRBJ2-5, the full variable domain is KAGVTQTPRYLIKTRGQQVTLSCSPISGHRSVSWYQQTPGQGLQFLFEYFSETQRNKGNFPGRFSGRQFSNSRSEMNVSTLELGDSALYLCASSPGRAGAGETQYFGPGTRLLVL.